The TCR beta chain under discussion was sequenced for a study of blood T cell repertoires in COVID-19. Across the whole study: Acute-phase and convalescent COVID-19 samples originated in the United States, Italy and Spain. T cells, B-cell-depleted T cells, or PBMCs provided the cDNA or gDNA that served as material.

In the authors' methods: Estimated nucleated cell counts came from reference gene primer amplification. The assay was immunoSEQ multiplex PCR, and TCRdb's table has in-frame clones only and misses some. V, J and clone size are those of that table, while D and trimming were read from the DNA. This sample has 250,000 to 400,000 clones; around 89% occur once, and the top ten carry approximately 1.6%. Patients of the Seattle cohort, enrolled during active infection, were followed longitudinally. The trim removed 4 bases at V and 2 bases at J, leaving 11 bases unmatched. This CDR3 has 18 amino acids. Germline-derived CDR1 and CDR2 are MDHEN and SYDVKM.

This sequence originates from a woman younger than 45 with COVID-19, enrolled during active disease. Sequenced: peripheral blood. This rearrangement joins TRBV28 to TRBJ1-3, with 10 positions matching TRBD1. The CDR3 DNA is TGTGCCAGCAGTTATCGAGACAGGGGGCGCCTGGCTGGAAACACCATATATTTT. It translates to CASSYRDRGRLAGNTIYF.